The T cell receptor (beta chain) described here comes from a study of shared clonotypes between healthy human individuals. Naive CD8 cells comprised CD45RO-negative, CCR7-positively selected cells, excluding terminally differentiated effector memory CD45RA+ cells. Sequencing used immunoSEQ multiplex PCR; TCRdb keeps in-frame clones, though not all of them. The sample carries about 650,000 clones, around 95% recorded once. Germline V gives CDR1 SEHNR, CDR2 FQNEAQ (reference sequence). V gave up 4 bases and J gave up 3 bases, with 13 bases separating them. The CDR3 spans 14 residues. This sequence joins TRBV7-9 and TRBJ2-7; D not resolved. This receptor was obtained from a woman aged 25-40 years in good health. The sequencing sample was made of naive CD8+ T cells sorted from blood. The CDR3 coding sequence is TGTGCCAGCAGCTCGAGGCAGGAAAGCTACGAGCAGTACTTC. Amino acid sequence: CASSSRQESYEQYF.